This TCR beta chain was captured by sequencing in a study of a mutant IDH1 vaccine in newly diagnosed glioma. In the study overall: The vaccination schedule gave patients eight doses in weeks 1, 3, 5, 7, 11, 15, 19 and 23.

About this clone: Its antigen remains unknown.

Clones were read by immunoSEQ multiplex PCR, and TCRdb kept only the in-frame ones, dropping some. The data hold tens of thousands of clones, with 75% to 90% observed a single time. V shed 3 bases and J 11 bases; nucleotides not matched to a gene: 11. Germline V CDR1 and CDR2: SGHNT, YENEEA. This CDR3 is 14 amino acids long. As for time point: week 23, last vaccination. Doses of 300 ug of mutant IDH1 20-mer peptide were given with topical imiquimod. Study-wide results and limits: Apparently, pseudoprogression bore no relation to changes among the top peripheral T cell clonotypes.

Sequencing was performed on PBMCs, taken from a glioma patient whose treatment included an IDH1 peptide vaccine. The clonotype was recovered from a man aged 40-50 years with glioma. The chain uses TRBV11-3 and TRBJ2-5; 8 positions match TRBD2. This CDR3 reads CASSFGGRSGEQYF. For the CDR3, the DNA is TGTGCCAGCAGCTTCGGCGGGAGGTCTGGAGAGCAGTACTTC.